This TCR beta chain was profiled in a study of OX40 agonist ivuxolimab in advanced cancers. On the study more broadly: An agonistic human IgG2 monoclonal antibody against OX40 (CD134) was given. Intravenous ivuxolimab at 0.01 to 10 mg/kg was given to patients every 2 weeks.

Study-level points and caveats: Expanded peripheral T cells had an undetermined antigen specificity. The study found that CD8+ T cells averaged more expanded clones than CD4+.

The assay was immunoSEQ multiplex PCR, and TCRdb's table has in-frame clones only and misses some. This table holds about 52,000 clones, roughly 94% found once. As regards this clone: Its antigen is not known.

Source: CD4+ or CD8+ T cells sorted from blood, taken in a trial of the OX40 agonist ivuxolimab. The clonotype was recovered from an adult with an advanced solid tumor such as melanoma, head and neck, liver or kidney cancer.

In DNA, the CDR3 is TGTGCCAGCAGCTCCCTAGCGGGAGGGCCATCAGATACGCAGTATTTT. This codes for CASSSLAGGPSDTQYF. J is TRBJ2-3 and V is TRBV28; 12 bases are a match to TRBD2. With 6 bases clipped from V and 4 bases from J, the junction kept 8 bases outside the gene matches. Per the germline V gene, CDR1 is MDHEN and CDR2 is SYDVKM. The CDR3 is 16 amino acids.